The 32 T cell receptor beta chains below were found in one sample sequenced in a study of cytomegalovirus exposure and HLA in healthy donors. PCR primers comprised 60 Vbeta and 13 Jbeta primers. Assay used: immunoSEQ multiplex PCR; TCRdb lists only in-frame clones, some missing. This table has approximately 160,000 clones, 77% appearing once. The sample consisted of PBMCs. The origin of the receptors is a woman aged 25 to 39 in good health and CMV-seronegative.

This clone was seen only a few times. The rearrangement uses TRBV5-4 and TRBJ2-1; a weak D match, TRBD2 (6 bases). The V gene's germline CDR1 is SGHNT and CDR2 YYREEE (reference sequence). The CDR3 runs to 15 residues. Trimming took off 0 bases at V and 1 base at J, with 8 bases between the two ends. The CDR3 sequence: CASSLDSGSYNEQFF. The CDR3 nucleotides read TGTGCCAGCAGCTTGGATAGCGGATCCTACAATGAGCAGTTCTTC.

This clone was found a few times. Distinct nucleotide sequences in the sample also encode this CDR3. The V and J genes are TRBV19 and TRBJ1-2; D is uncertain. This CDR3 has 12 amino acids. Looked up from germline, CDR1 is LNHDA and CDR2 is SQIVND (reference sequence). The V gene lost 4 bases and the J gene lost 4 bases, with 7 bases spanning the gap. The CDR3 DNA reads as TGTGCCAGTAGTAAGCAGGCCTATGGCTACACCTTC. Protein sequence: CASSKQAYGYTF.

The V and J genes are TRBV6-1 and TRBJ2-7; no definite D call. Germline values: CDR1 MNHNS, CDR2 SASEGT. With 5 bases removed from V and 2 bases from J, the gap between germline ends came to 13 bases. The CDR3 is 14 amino acids. CDR3 amino acids: CASSSFPPPYEQYF. The DNA of the CDR3 is TGTGCCAGCAGTTCCTTTCCCCCCCCCTACGAGCAGTACTTC.

The V and J genes are TRBV5-4 and TRBJ1-2; tentatively, D is TRBD1 (6 bases). This CDR3 region has 16 residues. Trimming stripped 2 bases from V and 5 bases from J, with 19 bases between. Germline V CDR1 and CDR2: SGHNT, YYREEE (reference sequence). CDR3: CASSFNQDLGGYGYTF. The DNA for the CDR3 is TGTGCCAGCAGCTTTAATCAGGACCTAGGGGGATATGGCTACACCTTC.

The chain is built from TRBV25-1 and TRBJ1-2, with TRBD1 matching 7 bases. CDR3 length equals 13 residues. Germline V gives CDR1 MGHDK, CDR2 SYGVNS. J gave up 2 bases and V 7 bases, and 4 bases lay outside the gene matches. CDR3 region: CASTRGDNYGYTF. The CDR3 DNA reads as TGTGCCAGCACCAGGGGGGACAACTATGGCTACACCTTC.

With regard to this clone: Sequence at one end of the junction differs from germline and may be a read error. CDR3 in amino acids: CASTSRDRDDSNYGYPF. The DNA of the CDR3 is TGCGCCAGCACTAGCCGGGACAGGGACGACTCTAACTATGGCTACCCCTTC. V gene TRBV5-1 combines with J gene TRBJ1-2; 9 bases agree with TRBD1. Germline lookup yields CDR1 SGHRS and CDR2 YFSETQ. This CDR3 is built from 17 residues.

In its sample, this clone was seen once. This chain uses TRBV19 with TRBJ1-1, with 8 bases lining up with TRBD1. Losses at the gene ends were 7 bases for V and 8 bases for J; bases not matched to a gene: 9. In germline, CDR1 is LNHDA, CDR2 SQIVND (reference sequence). CDR3 size: 13 residues. The CDR3 sequence: CASNRDRGLEAFF. The DNA of the CDR3 is TGTGCCAGTAACAGAGACAGGGGCTTGGAAGCTTTCTTT. The full variable domain, with the rest looked up from reference TRBV19 and TRBJ1-1, is DGGITQSPKYLFRKEGQNVTLSCEQNLNHDAMYWYRQDPGQGLRLIYYSQIVNDFQKGDIAEGYSVSREKKESFPLTVTSAQKNPTAFYLCASNRDRGLEAFFGQGTRLTVV.

V gene TRBV21-1 combines with J gene TRBJ2-7; the table's D gene call, TRBD1, was not cross checked with the DNA. TRBV21-1 is described as a pseudogene. The CDR3 runs to 20 residues. In DNA, the CDR3 is TGTGCCAGCATCTTCCCGAATCGGGACAGGGAAATAGGGAGCACCTACGAGCAGTACTTC. Protein sequence: CASIFPNRDREIGSTYEQYF.

This clone was detected a few times. The chain recombines TRBV9 with TRBJ2-7; 8 nucleotides agree with TRBD2. Germline lookup yields CDR1 SGDLS and CDR2 YYNGEE. CDR3 length: 14 amino acids. Trimming cost V 0 bases and J 9 bases; bases outside gene matches: 8. The CDR3 loop reads CASSVEGAGAAQYF. Here the CDR3 DNA reads TGTGCCAGCAGCGTAGAAGGAGCGGGAGCGGCGCAGTACTTC.

V usage is TRBV5-1 and J usage is TRBJ1-1, with D maybe TRBD1 (6 bases). This CDR3 has 14 amino acids. Germline V gene data show CDR1 as SGHRS and CDR2 as YFSETQ. V was pared by 3 bases and J by 5 bases, with 14 bases between. CDR3 loop: CASSSNTGPTEAFF. The CDR3 coding sequence is TGCGCCAGCAGCTCAAATACAGGGCCGACTGAAGCTTTCTTT.

The chain couples TRBV7-9 to TRBJ1-2; D is ambiguous. Germline assignment: CDR1 SEHNR and CDR2 FQNEAQ (reference sequence). The CDR3 is 13 residues long. Deletions cut 2 bases from V and 5 bases from J, with 9 bases between. CDR3: CASSLTASYGYTF. In nucleotides, the CDR3 is TGTGCCAGCAGCTTAACCGCGTCTTATGGCTACACCTTC. Drawing the rest from reference TRBV7-9 and TRBJ1-2, the complete variable domain is DTGVSQNPRHKITKRGQNVTFRCDPISEHNRLYWYRQTLGQGPEFLTYFQNEAQLEKSRLLSDRFSAERPKGSFSTLEIQRTEQGDSAMYLCASSLTASYGYTFGSGTRLTVV.

V gene TRBV29-1 combines with J gene TRBJ1-1; maybe TRBD1 (6 bases). CDR1 is SQVTM and CDR2 is ANQGSEA in the germline V gene. The CDR3 runs to 15 residues. Trimming removed 7 bases from V and 3 bases from J, with 21 bases in between. The CDR3 is CSAGGRGQFDTEAFF. CDR3 DNA sequence: TGCAGCGCTGGGGGCAGGGGCCAATTCGACACTGAAGCTTTCTTT.

The rearrangement uses TRBV19 and TRBJ2-5, with 9 bases identical to TRBD2. The assigned J gene may be wrong: the sequence end matches TRBJ2-7 better. CDR3 length: 17 residues. Germline V gene lookup returns CDR1 LNHDA and CDR2 SQIVND (reference sequence). The CDR3 sequence is CASSMGSGGTLLGEQYF. CDR3 bases: TGTGCCAGTAGTATGGGGAGCGGGGGGACCCTCCTCGGCGAGCAGTACTTC.

The gene calls are TRBV5-4 and TRBJ1-6; 7 positions match TRBD1. Germline V gene lookup returns CDR1 SGHNT and CDR2 YYREEE (reference sequence). The CDR3 is 15 amino acids. V shed 2 bases and J 4 bases; nucleotides not matched to a gene: 3. The CDR3 spells CASSLQGSYNSPLHF. The CDR3 DNA is TGTGCCAGCAGCTTACAGGGGAGTTATAATTCACCCCTCCACTTT. The complete variable domain, with remaining parts taken from reference TRBV5-4 and TRBJ1-6, reads ETGVTQSPTHLIKTRGQQVTLRCSSQSGHNTVSWYQQALGQGPQFIFQYYREEENGRGNFPPRFSGLQFPNYSSELNVNALELDDSALYLCASSLQGSYNSPLHFGNGTRLTVT.

The chain couples TRBV7-2 to TRBJ2-2; TRBD2 might be the D (5 bases). Germline V gene data show CDR1 as SGHTA and CDR2 as FQGNSA. CDR3 length: 15 residues. V lost 2 bases to trimming and J lost 6 bases, with 13 bases between them. The CDR3 is CASSLLLENAGELFF. The CDR3, as DNA: TGTGCCAGCAGCTTATTACTAGAAAACGCCGGGGAGCTGTTTTTT.

The sample holds one count of this clone. This chain links TRBV7-6 with TRBJ1-2; D is unclear. Trimming stripped 3 bases from V and 4 bases from J, with 9 bases between. Germline lookup yields CDR1 SGHVS and CDR2 FNYEAQ. CDR3 length: 13 residues. CDR3 protein: CASSLAGSYGYTF. The CDR3 nucleotides read TGTGCCAGCAGCTTGGCGGGGTCCTATGGCTACACCTTC.

The chain recombines TRBV18 with TRBJ1-1, with D perhaps TRBD1 (5 bases). The CDR3 covers 17 residues. V was clipped by 1 base and J by 7 bases, with 22 bases between them. From germline, CDR1 is KGHSH and CDR2 LQKENI. As DNA, the CDR3 is TGTGCCAGCTCACCACAGGGGCAGGGTAATCCCGGCGGTGAAGCTTTCTTT. It yields the protein CASSPQGQGNPGGEAFF.

For this clone: At one end, the junction sequence differs from germline, possibly due to a read error. This chain uses TRBV7-9 with TRBJ2-7; TRBD2 aligns across 11 bases. This CDR3 contains 16 residues. Germline loops: CDR1 SEHNR, CDR2 FQNEAQ (reference sequence). The CDR3 loop is CSSSTFSGRATYEQYF. The CDR3 bases are TGTTCCAGCAGCACCTTTAGCGGGAGGGCGACTTACGAGCAGTACTTC.

The J gene is TRBJ2-1, the V gene TRBV5-4; the D gene is possibly TRBD2 (6 bases). Per the germline V gene, CDR1 is SGHNT and CDR2 is YYREEE (reference sequence). The ends were cut back, 0 bases at V and 6 bases at J, with 10 bases in the middle. The CDR3 is made up of 14 amino acids. CDR3 bases: TGTGCCAGCAGCTTGGGATGGCGGGGCAATGAGCAGTTCTTC. Its protein is CASSLGWRGNEQFF.

This clone showed up just once. V gene TRBV29-1 combines with J gene TRBJ2-5; 11 bases align to TRBD2. The V and J ends lost 8 bases and 4 bases, in that order; junction bases with no gene match: 3. Germline CDR1 SQVTM, CDR2 ANQGSEA. The length of the CDR3 is 12 residues. CDR3 DNA: TGCAGCACGACTAGCGGGATAGAGACCCAGTACTTC. Residues: CSTTSGIETQYF.

This chain links TRBV10-2 with TRBJ1-5; D is possibly TRBD1 (5 bases). CDR1 WSHSY and CDR2 SAAADI come from the germline V gene. This CDR3 spans 14 amino acids. Trimming took 3 bases from V and 3 from J, leaving 9 bases between them. The CDR3 here is CASSDAGPNQPQHF. The CDR3 DNA is TGCGCCAGCAGTGATGCAGGGCCCAATCAGCCCCAGCATTTT.

V is TRBV14 and J is TRBJ1-2; D remains unclear. Germline CDR1 SGHDN, CDR2 FVKESK. V lost 1 base and J 1 base, leaving 13 bases between the germline ends. The CDR3 loop spans 16 amino acids. DNA for the CDR3: TGTGCCAGCAGCCAAGTTTTAAGTGGCCGTAACTATGGCTACACCTTC. Protein sequence: CASSQVLSGRNYGYTF.

V usage is TRBV19 and J usage is TRBJ2-5, with a tentative D call TRBD1 (6 bases). The CDR3 covers 14 residues. Germline V gives CDR1 LNHDA, CDR2 SQIVND (reference sequence). Trimming left V 4 bases short and J 3 bases short, with 12 bases between. Here the CDR3 DNA reads TGTGCCAGTAGTAACTTAGGGGGAGAAGAGACCCAGTACTTC. Translated, it gives CASSNLGGEETQYF.

V is TRBV19 and J is TRBJ2-1, with a weak D call TRBD2 (5 bases). Germline V gene data show CDR1 as LNHDA and CDR2 as SQIVND (reference sequence). The CDR3 length is 17 residues. V was shortened by 3 bases and J by 2 bases, with 17 bases between the two germline ends. The CDR3, as DNA: TGTGCCAGTAGTATCGGAATCGGGCTAGCAGCCTACAATGAGCAGTTCTTC. Amino acids: CASSIGIGLAAYNEQFF. The variable domain in full, completed from reference TRBV19 and TRBJ2-1, reads DGGITQSPKYLFRKEGQNVTLSCEQNLNHDAMYWYRQDPGQGLRLIYYSQIVNDFQKGDIAEGYSVSREKKESFPLTVTSAQKNPTAFYLCASSIGIGLAAYNEQFFGPGTRLTVL.

This rearrangement joins TRBV7-6 to TRBJ2-1; the D is unclear. Germline V gene lookup returns CDR1 SGHVS and CDR2 FNYEAQ. The CDR3 totals 14 residues. V lost 2 bases and J 2 bases, leaving 7 bases between the germline ends. The chain's CDR3 is CASSLRAPYNEQFF. As DNA, the CDR3 is TGTGCCAGCAGCTTAAGAGCCCCCTACAATGAGCAGTTCTTC. Filled out from reference TRBV7-6 and TRBJ2-1, the complete variable domain reads GAGVSQSPRYKVTKRGQDVALRCDPISGHVSLYWYRQALGQGPEFLTYFNYEAQQDKSGLPNDRFSAERPEGSISTLTIQRTEQRDSAMYRCASSLRAPYNEQFFGPGTRLTVL.

The chain uses TRBV7-6 and TRBJ1-6, with D possibly matching TRBD1 (6 bases). The CDR3 has 14 residues. Germline CDR1 and CDR2: SGHVS and FNYEAQ. Between the trimmed V and J ends, which lost 1 base and 15 bases, there was a span of 16 bases. CDR3 bases: TGTGCCAGCAGCTTAGAACAGGGTAATTTTCACCTCCACTTT. Translation: CASSLEQGNFHLHF.

This clone was detected a few times. The chain uses TRBV2 and TRBJ2-7; 7 nucleotides line up with TRBD1. Germline-derived CDR1 and CDR2 are SNHLY and FYNNEI. Germline trimming cut 4 bases from V and 3 bases from J; bases unmatched to any gene: 6. This CDR3 has 14 amino acids. This CDR3 is CASSVMGQIYEQYF. CDR3 DNA: TGTGCCAGCAGTGTGATGGGACAGATCTACGAGCAGTACTTC.

This chain connects TRBV27 to TRBJ1-1, with a tentative D call TRBD1 (5 bases). The CDR3 is made up of 14 amino acids. The V gene's germline CDR1 is MNHEY and CDR2 SMNVEV (reference sequence). Trimming cost V 3 bases and J 4 bases, with 12 bases left between them. CDR3 protein: CASSFGGGITEAFF. CDR3 in DNA: TGTGCCAGCAGTTTCGGGGGAGGGATCACTGAAGCTTTCTTT.

Only a few counts were recorded for this clone. The V and J genes are TRBV7-3 and TRBJ2-2, with 9 bases aligning to TRBD2. The CDR3 contains 16 residues. Germline loops: CDR1 SGHTA, CDR2 FQGTGA. With V trimmed by 5 bases and J by 9 bases, 13 bases remained unmatched. The chain's CDR3 is CASSQKAAGGPWELFF. The CDR3 DNA is TGTGCCAGCAGCCAAAAGGCGGCGGGGGGGCCCTGGGAGCTGTTTTTT. The full variable domain, completed using reference TRBV7-3 and TRBJ2-2, is GAGVSQTPSNKVTEKGKYVELRCDPISGHTALYWYRQSLGQGPEFLIYFQGTGAADDSGLPNDRFFAVRPEGSVSTLKIQRTERGDSAVYLCASSQKAAGGPWELFFGEGSRLTVL.

The chain recombines TRBV10-2 with TRBJ2-7; TRBD2 matches 11 bases. Germline V gene lookup returns CDR1 WSHSY and CDR2 SAAADI. The CDR3 has 15 residues. Trimming took 6 bases from V and 3 from J; bases not matched to a gene: 7. DNA for the CDR3: TGCGCCAGCAGCGACCCGGGACTAGCGGTCTACGAGCAGTACTTC. Translating gives CASSDPGLAVYEQYF.

V gene TRBV27 combines with J gene TRBJ2-1; D ambiguous. The CDR3 length is 15 residues. Germline V gives CDR1 MNHEY, CDR2 SMNVEV (reference sequence). V was trimmed by 7 bases and J by 2 bases, leaving 15 bases between them. The CDR3: CASIRTPRAYNEQFF. As DNA, the CDR3 is TGTGCCAGCATTCGCACCCCACGAGCCTACAATGAGCAGTTCTTC.

The chain is built from TRBV5-5 and TRBJ1-5; no firm D call. Between the trimmed V and J ends, which lost 0 bases and 5 bases, there was a span of 6 bases. The CDR3 has 13 amino acids. Germline V gives CDR1 SGHKS, CDR2 YYEKEE (reference sequence). CDR3 coding DNA: TGTGCCAGCAGCTTGGGTGAGCATCAGCCCCAGCATTTT. Translated, it gives CASSLGEHQPQHF.